This T cell receptor beta chain was found in a study of cytomegalovirus exposure and HLA in healthy donors (dated 2017 in TCRdb). With respect to the entire study: An earlier analysis of under 600 of the donors reported roughly 300 Gb of sequence data and some 120 million unique TCR beta sequences from 190 million or so T cells. An early release covering more than 500 HLA-typed donors comprised about 300 gigabases of sequencing data and around 86 million unique TCR sequences. Among the roughly 400 genotyped donors, 81% belonged to the genetic ancestry cluster associated with self-reported Caucasian donors. The study was designed to test whether signatures of past pathogen exposure could be identified by cataloging public T cell receptors. The study profiled the T cell repertoires of hundreds of subjects by immunosequencing and related them to cytomegalovirus serostatus. Along with the roughly 670-subject first cohort, a separate validation cohort of over a hundred different subjects was used. The study combined high-throughput TCR immunosequencing, statistical association of individual TCRs with disease status, and machine learning to predict cytomegalovirus infection status. A later analysis re-analyzed previously published TCR beta repertoires from approximately 670 donors and added high-resolution HLA genotyping to study TCR occurrence patterns. Rather than drawing on any new phenotypic data, the later analysis identified candidate immune exposures from TCR beta sequences and the way those sequences occurred across donors. In an earlier analysis of several hundred of the donors, high-throughput TCR beta sequencing was used to judge whether each TCR beta V gene segment behaved as functional or pseudogenic. Alongside the repertoire data, information on donor age, sex, ethnicity and CMV serostatus was compiled. A later genetic analysis took genome-wide SNP genotypes for about 65% of the roughly 670 donors and used that subset as a discovery cohort. All discovery cohort repertoires had been generated using a single sequencing platform. HLA typing covered class I and class II loci at four-digit resolution. Typing coverage differed by locus: A, B, C, DRB1 and DQB1 were typed in roughly 629-630 donors, DQA1 in 500 to 550, DPA1 in around 600, and DPB1 in around 440. Several DR-DQ haplotypes were handled as single units for association and clustering, since linkage in the cohort was strong. Among a few hundred genotyped donors of the cohort, an average of around 240,000 unique TCR beta nucleotide sequences were sequenced per donor, roughly a sixth of them non-productive.

Library prep was done by the immunoSEQ multiplex PCR assay. The multiplex PCR relied on a mix of 60 forward primers for TCR Vbeta segments and 13 reverse primers for TCR Jbeta segments. The CDR3 region of rearranged TCR beta genes was amplified from genomic DNA by a multiplex PCR assay. On the Illumina HiSeq System, the amplified TCR beta libraries were sequenced as 87-base-pair reads. The authors processed their data as follows. In a later analysis, tens of millions of unique TCR beta chains were counted across the 650 to 700 repertoires, and approximately 9.9 million of these chains were shared by at least two donors. To remove PCR and sequencing errors, raw reads were error-corrected and collapsed into unique sequences using a nearest-neighbor algorithm that merged closely related sequences. To assign V, D and J gene segments, CDR3 sequences were aligned to IMGT reference sequences. For a sequence to be retained, a match of at least six nucleotides was required to both a V gene segment and a J gene segment. Rearrangements were called productive when the CDR3 lacked stop codons and stayed in frame with V and J; all others were non-productive. Following IMGT convention, CDR3 was defined as the stretch from the second conserved V-encoded cysteine to the conserved J-encoded phenylalanine. In an earlier analysis of approximately 590 of the donors, sequences lacking an unambiguous match to a single V gene segment were excluded. An earlier analysis of fewer than 650 of the donors classified V segments as functional when productive rearrangements were above 56.7% and as segregating when the standard deviation between donors was above 5%. A statistical classification framework was built to diagnose cytomegalovirus status from the catalog of TCR beta chain sequences. V and J gene assignment, in a later analysis, came from comparing TCR nucleotide sequences with IMGT/GENE-DB human TR gene sequences. The TCRdist pipeline was used in a later analysis to assign CDR3 sequences and most-parsimonious VDJ recombination scenarios. In a later analysis, every TCR beta chain was defined by the combination of its CDR3 amino acid sequence and its V-gene family, and reads without a unique V-gene family were dropped. To address suspected cross-contamination and a sequencing artifact, a later analysis removed roughly 580 highly shared, low-generation-probability nucleotide sequences. A later analysis calculated a clonal expansion index for each public chain from normalized within-repertoire ranks of inferred template counts. In a later analysis, generation probabilities were computed with a VDJ recombination model fitted to out-of-frame rearrangements, and the resulting probabilities were checked against IGoR. In a later analysis, hypergeometric tests were used to score TCR-TCR, TCR-HLA and TCR-CMV co-occurrence, with a repertoire-size bias correction applied to TCR pairs. In a later analysis, false discovery rates were estimated by permuting HLA or CMV assignments 20 times. A later analysis grouped co-occurring TCRs with DBSCAN, adding TCRdist sequence similarity when clustering within HLA-allele-positive subsets. For co-occurrence clustering, repertoires with fewer than 30,000 or more than 120,000 public chains were excluded, along with a handful of repertoires with anomalous nucleotide sharing. The immuneACCESS repertoire file appears here via TCRdb, limited to in-frame rearrangements. These files lack a portion of the clones; in checked studies, under half of the deficit traces to unresolved V genes, and the cause of the others is not known. From that table come the V and J calls and clone size; the DNA was used to work out D and trimming. The sample yields about 130,000 clones; 82% were counted once. The ten largest make up roughly 10% of the sample.

The cohort consisted of 600 to 750 healthy bone marrow donors. At the time of sampling, every cohort member was nominally healthy, though immune exposures that went unrecorded were likely present. The donor was CMV seropositive and belonged to the group of 270 or so seropositive cohort members. Every donor gave a peripheral blood sample, and the peripheral blood mononuclear cells from that sample were used for TCR beta sequencing. The Qiagen DNeasy Blood Extraction Kit was used to extract genomic DNA from the blood cell samples. The CDR3, cysteine through phenylalanine, is 15 amino acids long. This entry keeps only the CDR3 DNA: 45 bases, framed from base 1. At the junction V is shortened by 10 bases and J by 1 base; bases outside the gene matches: 7. CDR1 and CDR2 (SGHDT, YYEEEE) derive from the germline V gene. As for this clone: The target of this receptor is not known. No much larger clonotype is one base removed from it; base qualities were not supplied.

General findings and caveats noted by the study authors: The sequencing pipeline was judged likely to have produced a cluster of highly shared sequence variants as a technical artifact. Across donors, most TCR sequences were observed very rarely, whereas some public TCRs were present in many individuals. Compared with the roughly 670-donor mean, donors in an Asian-associated ancestry cluster had fewer N-insertions in productive TCRs, according to a later genetic analysis. Immune exposure information for the cohort was limited to CMV serostatus. Linkage disequilibrium might explain the correlated functional status among segregating V segments, but an unknown experimental factor could not be excluded. The 87-base-pair reads could not distinguish some IMGT-functional V segments, including TRBV6-2 and TRBV6-3, so those segments were excluded. According to a later analysis, parvovirus B19, influenza, CMV and Epstein-Barr virus appeared linked to several top co-occurrence clusters. A further reported finding was that TCR beta sequences accurately predicted the HLA-A and HLA-B alleles for most subjects in the first cohort. A later analysis found that most CMV-associated TCR beta chains appeared HLA-restricted, with HLA associations seemingly driven largely by CMV exposure. A later analysis associated 16,951 TCR beta sequences with specific HLA alleles at a false discovery rate of 0.05. Broadly in line with IMGT annotations, most TCR beta V segments showed up in productive rearrangements about 87% or about 30% of the time in an earlier analysis of roughly 590 of the donors. A later analysis found that HLA-associated TCR beta chains were more clonally expanded and had lower generation probabilities than equally common non-associated chains. A later genetic analysis associated a missense DCLRE1C variant with V-gene and J-gene trimming of TCR beta chains, and an independent cohort replicated the association. The earlier analysis of about 600 of the donors excluded roughly 16 rarely observed V segments, including chromosome 9 orphons, because counts were too low. In this cohort, only TCR beta chains were sequenced, and detectable features were limited by the absence of alpha or paired-chain data. Strong co-occurrence of HLA alleles, especially DR and DQ, made assigning TCR associations to individual alleles difficult. Because HLA typing was unavailable for some donors at each locus, only the typed subset was used in association tests. A total of 164 TCR beta chains were listed by the study as associated with cytomegalovirus. A later analysis found that TCR association rates varied across HLA loci, with DRB1 alleles showing the most associated TCRs and HLA-C alleles the fewest. A few of the identified cytomegalovirus-associated TCR beta chains were confirmed in vitro to be specific for cytomegalovirus antigens. The classifier was reported to diagnose cytomegalovirus status with high specificity and sensitivity in both the original cohort and the validation cohort. Roughly uniform sequencing depth across donors was assumed in presence/absence analyses, although this assumption may not hold. It was suggested by the authors that the approach could potentially be generalized to other disease states and immunological phenotypes.

The sequence was obtained from a male donor in good health and CMV-seropositive. The chain employs TRBV5-6 and TRBJ1-5, with 11 junctional bases fitting TRBD1. Source material: PBMCs. The bases read TGTGCCGGCCGGACAGGGGGCATCAGCAATCAGCCCCAGCATTTT. Its coded protein is CAGRTGGISNQPQHF.